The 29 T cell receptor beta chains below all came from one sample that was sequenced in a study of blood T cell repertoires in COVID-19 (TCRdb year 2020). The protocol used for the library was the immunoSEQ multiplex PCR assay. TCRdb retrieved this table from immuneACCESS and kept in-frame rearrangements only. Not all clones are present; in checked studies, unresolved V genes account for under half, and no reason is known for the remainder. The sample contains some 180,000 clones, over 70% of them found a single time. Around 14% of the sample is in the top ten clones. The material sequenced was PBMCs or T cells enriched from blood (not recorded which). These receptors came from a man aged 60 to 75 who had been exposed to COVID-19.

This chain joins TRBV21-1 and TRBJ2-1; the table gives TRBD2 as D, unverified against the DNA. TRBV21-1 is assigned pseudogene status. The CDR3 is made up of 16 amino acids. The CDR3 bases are TGTGCCAGCAGCAAAGAGGAGCGGGTGGCTAACAATGAGCAGTTCTTC. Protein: CASSKEERVANNEQFF.

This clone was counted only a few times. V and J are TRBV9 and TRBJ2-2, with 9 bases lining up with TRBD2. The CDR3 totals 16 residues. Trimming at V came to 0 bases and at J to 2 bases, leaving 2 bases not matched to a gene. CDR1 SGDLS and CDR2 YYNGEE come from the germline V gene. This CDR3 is CASSVALAGNTGELFF. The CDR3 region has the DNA TGTGCCAGCAGCGTAGCTCTAGCGGGAAACACCGGGGAGCTGTTTTTT.

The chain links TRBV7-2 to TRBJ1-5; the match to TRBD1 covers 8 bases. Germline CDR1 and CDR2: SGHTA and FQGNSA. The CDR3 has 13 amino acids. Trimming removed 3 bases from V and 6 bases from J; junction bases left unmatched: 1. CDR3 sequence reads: CASSFRGPQPQHF. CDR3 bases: TGTGCCAGCAGCTTCAGGGGGCCTCAGCCCCAGCATTTT.

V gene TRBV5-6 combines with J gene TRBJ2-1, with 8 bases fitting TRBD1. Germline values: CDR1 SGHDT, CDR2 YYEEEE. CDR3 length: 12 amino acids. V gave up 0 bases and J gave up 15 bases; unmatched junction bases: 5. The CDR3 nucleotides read TGTGCCAGCAGCTTGGCCGCGGACAGGGCGTTCTTC. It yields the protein CASSLAADRAFF. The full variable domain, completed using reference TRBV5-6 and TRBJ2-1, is DAGVTQSPTHLIKTRGQQVTLRCSPKSGHDTVSWYQQALGQGPQFIFQYYEEEERQRGNFPDRFSGHQFPNYSSELNVNALLLGDSALYLCASSLAADRAFFGPGTRLTVL.

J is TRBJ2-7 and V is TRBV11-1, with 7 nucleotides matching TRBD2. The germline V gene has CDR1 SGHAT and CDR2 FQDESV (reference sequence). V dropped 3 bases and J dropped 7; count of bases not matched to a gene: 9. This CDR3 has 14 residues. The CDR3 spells CASSLSGTLREQYF. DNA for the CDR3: TGTGCCAGCAGCTTGAGCGGGACCCTTAGGGAGCAGTACTTC.

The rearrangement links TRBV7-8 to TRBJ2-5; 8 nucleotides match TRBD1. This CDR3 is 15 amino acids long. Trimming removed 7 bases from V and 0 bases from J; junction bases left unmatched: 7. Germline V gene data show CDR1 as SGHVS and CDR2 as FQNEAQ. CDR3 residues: CASTLGTGHQETQYF. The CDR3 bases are TGTGCCAGCACCTTGGGGACAGGCCACCAAGAGACCCAGTACTTC.

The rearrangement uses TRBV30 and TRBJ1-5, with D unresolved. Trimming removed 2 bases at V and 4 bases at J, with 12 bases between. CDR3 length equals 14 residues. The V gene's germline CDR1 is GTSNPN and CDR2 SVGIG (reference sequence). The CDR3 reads CAWSTREVNQPQHF. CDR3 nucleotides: TGTGCCTGGAGTACCCGGGAAGTGAATCAGCCCCAGCATTTT. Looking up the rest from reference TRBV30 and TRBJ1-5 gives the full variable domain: SQTIHQWPATLVQPVGSPLSLECTVEGTSNPNLYWYRQAAGRGLQLLFYSVGIGQISSEVPQNLSASRPQDRQFILSSKKLLLSDSGFYLCAWSTREVNQPQHFGDGTRLSIL.

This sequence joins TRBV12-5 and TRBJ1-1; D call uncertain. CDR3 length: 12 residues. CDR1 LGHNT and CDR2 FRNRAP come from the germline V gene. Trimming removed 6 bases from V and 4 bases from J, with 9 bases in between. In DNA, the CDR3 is TGTGCTAGTGGACTTACTGCCACTGAAGCTTTCTTT. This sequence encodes CASGLTATEAFF.

CDR3 amino acids: CASSMGQGDTQYF. The CDR3 region has the DNA TGTGCCAGTAGTATGGGACAGGGAGATACGCAGTATTTT. The V and J genes are TRBV19 and TRBJ2-3; 9 nucleotides agree with TRBD1. The germline V gene encodes CDR1 LNHDA and CDR2 SQIVND (reference sequence). V was clipped by 3 bases and J by 5 bases; unmatched bases: 0. The CDR3 totals 13 residues.

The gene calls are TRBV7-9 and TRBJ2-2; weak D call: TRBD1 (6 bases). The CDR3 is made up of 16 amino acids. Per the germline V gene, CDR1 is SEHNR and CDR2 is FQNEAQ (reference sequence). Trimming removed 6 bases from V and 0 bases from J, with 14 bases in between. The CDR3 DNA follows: TGTGCCAGCAGAGACACAGGGCTGGCGAACACCGGGGAGCTGTTTTTT. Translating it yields CASRDTGLANTGELFF.

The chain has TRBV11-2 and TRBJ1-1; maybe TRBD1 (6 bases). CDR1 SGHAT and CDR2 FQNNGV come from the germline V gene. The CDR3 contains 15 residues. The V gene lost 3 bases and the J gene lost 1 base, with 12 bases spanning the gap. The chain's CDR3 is CASSFRDTKNTEAFF. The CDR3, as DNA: TGTGCCAGCAGCTTTCGGGACACCAAGAACACTGAAGCTTTCTTT.

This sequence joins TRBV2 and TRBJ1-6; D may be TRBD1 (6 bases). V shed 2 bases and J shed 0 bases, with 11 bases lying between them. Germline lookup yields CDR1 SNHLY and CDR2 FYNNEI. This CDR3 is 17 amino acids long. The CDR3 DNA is TGTGCCAGCAGTGAACTCGCGGGGGCCTCCTATAATTCACCCCTCCACTTT. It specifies CASSELAGASYNSPLHF.

CDR3 amino acids: CASSRPTPLAGGSSYNEQFF. The CDR3 bases are TGTGCCAGCAGTCGGCCCACCCCCCTAGCGGGAGGGAGCTCCTACAATGAGCAGTTCTTC. The genes are TRBV27 and TRBJ2-1; 12 bases agree with TRBD2. Per germline, CDR1 MNHEY and CDR2 SMNVEV (reference sequence). V dropped 5 bases and J dropped 0; count of bases not matched to a gene: 14. The CDR3 contains 20 residues.

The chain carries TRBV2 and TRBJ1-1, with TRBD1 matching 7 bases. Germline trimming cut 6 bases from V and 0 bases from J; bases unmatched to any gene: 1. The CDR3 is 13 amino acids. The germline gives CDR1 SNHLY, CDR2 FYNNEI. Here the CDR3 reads CASSGTVNTEAFF. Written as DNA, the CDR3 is TGTGCCAGCAGCGGGACAGTGAACACTGAAGCTTTCTTT.

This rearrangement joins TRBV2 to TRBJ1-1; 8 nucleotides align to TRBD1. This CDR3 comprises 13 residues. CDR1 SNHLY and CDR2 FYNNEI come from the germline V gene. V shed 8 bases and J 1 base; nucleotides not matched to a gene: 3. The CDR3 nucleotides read TGTGCCAGCGACAGGGGTAAGAACACTGAAGCTTTCTTT. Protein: CASDRGKNTEAFF. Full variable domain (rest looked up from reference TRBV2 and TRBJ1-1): EPEVTQTPSHQVTQMGQEVILRCVPISNHLYFYWYRQILGQKVEFLVSFYNNEISEKSEIFDDQFSVERPDGSNFTLKIRSTKLEDSAMYFCASDRGKNTEAFFGQGTRLTVV.

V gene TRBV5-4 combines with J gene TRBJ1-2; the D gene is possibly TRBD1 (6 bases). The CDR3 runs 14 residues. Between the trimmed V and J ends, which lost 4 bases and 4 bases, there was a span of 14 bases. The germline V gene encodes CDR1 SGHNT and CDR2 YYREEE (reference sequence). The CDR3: CASSLVQGSYGYTF. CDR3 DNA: TGTGCCAGCAGCCTCGTACAGGGTAGCTATGGCTACACCTTC.

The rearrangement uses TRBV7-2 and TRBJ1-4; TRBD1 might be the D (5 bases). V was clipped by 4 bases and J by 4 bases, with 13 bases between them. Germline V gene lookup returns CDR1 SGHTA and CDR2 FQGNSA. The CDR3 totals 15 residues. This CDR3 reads CASSSMGRGNEKLFF. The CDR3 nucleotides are TGTGCCAGCAGCTCTATGGGGCGCGGTAATGAAAAACTGTTTTTT.

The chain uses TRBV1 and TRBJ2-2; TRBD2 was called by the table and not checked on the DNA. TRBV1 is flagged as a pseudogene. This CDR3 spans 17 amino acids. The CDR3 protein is CTSSQETSRSNTGELFF. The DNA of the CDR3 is TGCACCAGCAGCCAAGAGACTAGCCGATCGAACACCGGGGAGCTGTTTTTT.

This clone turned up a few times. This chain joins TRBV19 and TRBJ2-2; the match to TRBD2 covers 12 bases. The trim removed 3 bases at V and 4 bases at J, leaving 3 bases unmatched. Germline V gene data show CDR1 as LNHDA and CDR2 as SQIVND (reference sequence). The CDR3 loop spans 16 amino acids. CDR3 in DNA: TGTGCCAGTAGTATTAAACTAGCGGGAGGCACCGGGGAGCTGTTTTTT. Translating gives CASSIKLAGGTGELFF. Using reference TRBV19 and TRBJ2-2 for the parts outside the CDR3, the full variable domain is DGGITQSPKYLFRKEGQNVTLSCEQNLNHDAMYWYRQDPGQGLRLIYYSQIVNDFQKGDIAEGYSVSREKKESFPLTVTSAQKNPTAFYLCASSIKLAGGTGELFFGEGSRLTVL.

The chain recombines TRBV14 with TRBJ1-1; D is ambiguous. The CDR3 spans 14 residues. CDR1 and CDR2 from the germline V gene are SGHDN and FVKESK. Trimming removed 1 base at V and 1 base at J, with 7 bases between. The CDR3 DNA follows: TGTGCCAGCAGCCAAGTACAGCCGAACACTGAAGCTTTCTTT. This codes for CASSQVQPNTEAFF. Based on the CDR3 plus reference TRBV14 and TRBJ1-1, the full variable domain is EAGVTQFPSHSVIEKGQTVTLRCDPISGHDNLYWYRRVMGKEIKFLLHFVKESKQDESGMPNNRFLAERTGGTYSTLKVQPAELEDSGVYFCASSQVQPNTEAFFGQGTRLTVV.

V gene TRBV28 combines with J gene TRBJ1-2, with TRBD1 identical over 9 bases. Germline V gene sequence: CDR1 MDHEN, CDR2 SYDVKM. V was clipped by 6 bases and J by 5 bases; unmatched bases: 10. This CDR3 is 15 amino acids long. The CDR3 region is CASSFAGGQGYGYTF. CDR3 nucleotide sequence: TGTGCCAGCAGCTTCGCGGGGGGACAGGGATATGGCTACACCTTC.

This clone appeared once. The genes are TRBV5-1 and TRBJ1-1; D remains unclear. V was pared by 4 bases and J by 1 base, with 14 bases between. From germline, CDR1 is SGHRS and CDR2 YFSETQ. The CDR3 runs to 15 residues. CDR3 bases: TGCGCCAGCAGCCCCCTTATAAGCGAGAACACTGAAGCTTTCTTT. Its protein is CASSPLISENTEAFF.

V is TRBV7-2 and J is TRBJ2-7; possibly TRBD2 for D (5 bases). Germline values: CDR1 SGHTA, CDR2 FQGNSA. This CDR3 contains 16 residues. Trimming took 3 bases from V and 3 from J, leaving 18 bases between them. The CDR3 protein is CASSFRILAEVYEQYF. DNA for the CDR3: TGTGCCAGCAGCTTCAGAATCTTGGCGGAGGTCTACGAGCAGTACTTC. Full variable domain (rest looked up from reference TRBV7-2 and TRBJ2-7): GAGVSQSPSNKVTEKGKDVELRCDPISGHTALYWYRQSLGQGLEFLIYFQGNSAPDKSGLPSDRFSAERTGGSVSTLTIQRTQQEDSAVYLCASSFRILAEVYEQYFGPGTRLTVT.

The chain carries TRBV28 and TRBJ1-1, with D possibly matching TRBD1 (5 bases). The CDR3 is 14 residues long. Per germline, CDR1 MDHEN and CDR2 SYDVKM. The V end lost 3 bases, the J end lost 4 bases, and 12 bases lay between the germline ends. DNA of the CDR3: TGTGCCAGCAGTTTGCCAGGGTTGGGCACTGAAGCTTTCTTT. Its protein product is CASSLPGLGTEAFF.

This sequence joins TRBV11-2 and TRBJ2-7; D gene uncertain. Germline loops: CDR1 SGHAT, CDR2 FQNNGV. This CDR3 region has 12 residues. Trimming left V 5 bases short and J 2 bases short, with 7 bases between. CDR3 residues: CASSPLPYEQYF. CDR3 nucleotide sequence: TGTGCCAGCAGCCCCCTCCCCTACGAGCAGTACTTC.

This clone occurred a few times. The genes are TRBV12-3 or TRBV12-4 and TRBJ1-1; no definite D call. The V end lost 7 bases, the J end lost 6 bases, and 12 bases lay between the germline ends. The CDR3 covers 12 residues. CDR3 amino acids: CASTQTVSEAFF. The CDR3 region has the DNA TGTGCCAGCACCCAAACAGTGTCTGAAGCTTTCTTT.

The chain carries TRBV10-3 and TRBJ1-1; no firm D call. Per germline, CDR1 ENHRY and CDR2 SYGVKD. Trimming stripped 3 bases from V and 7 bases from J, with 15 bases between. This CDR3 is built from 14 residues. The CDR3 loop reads CAISDPRWTHEAFF. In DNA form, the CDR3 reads TGTGCCATCAGTGACCCCCGCTGGACTCATGAAGCTTTCTTT.

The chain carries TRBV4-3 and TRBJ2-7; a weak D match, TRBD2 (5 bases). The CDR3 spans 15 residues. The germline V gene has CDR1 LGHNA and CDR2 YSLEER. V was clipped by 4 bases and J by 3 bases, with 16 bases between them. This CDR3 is CASSPQWTHDYEQYF. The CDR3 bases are TGCGCCAGCAGCCCCCAGTGGACTCACGACTACGAGCAGTACTTC.

The CDR3 sequence is CASTFGGRVLNEQFF. For the CDR3, the DNA is TGTGCCAGCACCTTCGGGGGTAGGGTTTTAAATGAGCAGTTCTTC. The chain links TRBV7-2 to TRBJ2-1; D may be TRBD2 (6 bases). Germline V lookup: CDR1 SGHTA, CDR2 FQGNSA. Trimming took off 7 bases at V and 7 bases at J, with 20 bases between the two ends. This CDR3 is 15 amino acids long.